This T cell receptor beta chain came from a study of T-cell reconstitution after alpha-beta-depleted transplantation in children. Molecular barcoding with unique molecular identifiers was used for the TCRbeta library. TCRdb reanalysed the PCR reads using MiXCR and keeps one entry per CDR3 protein. Found here are about 370,000 distinct CDR3 sequences, 20% of them singletons; the top ten hold over 3.5%. Germline CDR1 and CDR2: SGHTA and FQGNSA. The length of the CDR3 is 15 residues. V lost 3 bases and J 0 bases, leaving 12 bases between the germline ends. This clonotype was counted at least ten times. The sequenced sample was PBMCs from the stem cell graft donor, obtained from the stem cell graft. The chain is built from TRBV7-2 and TRBJ2-7; D may correspond to TRBD1 or TRBD2 (5 bases each). The receptor comes from a human donor who donated a stem cell graft to a child with acute myeloid leukemia. This CDR3 reads CASSLSRDPSYEQYF. CDR3 DNA sequence: TGTGCCAGCAGCTTGAGCAGGGACCCCTCCTACGAGCAGTACTTC.